This TCR beta chain stems from a study of tumor-infiltrating lymphocytes in localized non-small cell lung cancer (dated by TCRdb to 2020 to 2023). General notes on the study: Patients whose samples were collected after neoadjuvant chemotherapy, as well as both smokers and never-smokers and several histologies, were included in the cohort. The same patients underwent several integrated assays, with TCR sequencing performed together with flow cytometry, multiplex immunofluorescence, RNA-seq, exome sequencing and proteomics. Each patient provided resected tumor tissue plus uninvolved lung tissue from the same patient, with the uninvolved lung tissue described as non-adjacent to the tumor. The overall ICON cohort comprised fewer than 170 surgical patients with localized non-small cell lung cancer whose tumors were resected. A total of 55 or so patients were included in the paired tumor versus uninvolved lung comparison of immunoSEQ T-cell fraction. Overall results and qualifications from the work: No difference in TCR-derived T-cell fraction was observed between the flow cytometry-defined immunotypes IM1 (good prognosis) and IM2 (poor prognosis). Because different assays used different pieces of the same tissue, intratumor heterogeneity could not be separated from technical variation. Assay coverage differed among patients according to how much tissue was available, so only a subset of the cohort had TCR sequencing. Recurrence-free survival showed no association with tumor T-cell fraction from TCR sequencing (p = 0.61). Consistent with immunofluorescence CD3 counts, TCRbeta sequencing supported greater T cell infiltration in tumors than in uninvolved lung tissue.

This clone was detected only a few times. Its antigen is still unknown. No base quality information exists; no much larger clone differs at one position. V sheds 8 bases and J sheds 4 bases, leaving 12 bases between their ends. The CDR3 runs 13 amino acids, cysteine and phenylalanine included. Only the CDR3 part of the read is kept: 39 bases, read in frame from the first base. CDR1 and CDR2, looked up from the germline V gene, are MRHNA and SNTAGT. Patient enrollment in ICON started in the first half of 2016, and the final patient was enrolled in 2018. From a subcohort of around 78 patients, fresh tumor and matched uninvolved tissue were collected for in-depth immune analyses, including TCR sequencing. DNA isolated from bulk tissue, without cell sorting, was used for TCR sequencing. TCR sequencing with the immunoSEQ assay provided the T-cell fraction in tumor and uninvolved lung tissue. In the original analysis: In the survival analysis, patients were divided into a high T-cell fraction group (upper tertile) and a low T-cell fraction group (lower two tertiles), and the two groups were compared using a log-rank test. A signed-rank test was used to test paired tumor versus uninvolved lung differences in T-cell fraction. Sourced from immuneACCESS, this table was stored by TCRdb with only in-frame sequences that have V and J called. A share of the clones is absent; for the studies checked, an unresolved V gene accounts for under half, and the remainder has no known explanation. From that table come the V and J calls and clone size; the DNA was used to work out D and trimming. A total of roughly 25,000 clones appear in this sample, less than 70% of them only once. Together, the top ten hold about 15% of the sample.

Sequencing was performed on lung tumor tissue. This clonotype was obtained from a human donor with non-small cell lung cancer. The rearrangement joined TRBV6-4 to TRBJ1-5; a confident D gene designation cannot be given. The nucleotides are TGTGCCAGCCTAAAGGACGGGAATCAGCCCCAGCATTTT. This encodes CASLKDGNQPQHF.